This T cell receptor beta chain was recorded in a study of cytomegalovirus exposure and HLA in healthy donors. Study results and caveats: The study assumed roughly uniform donor sequencing depth for presence/absence analyses. Most CMV-associated TCR beta chains appeared HLA-restricted in a later analysis.

PCR was performed using 60 Vbeta and 13 Jbeta primers. Data came from immunoSEQ multiplex PCR; TCRdb stores just in-frame clones and leaves some out. The sample yields approximately 98,000 clones, about four fifths seen once. About this clone itself: Its antigen is undetermined.

This CDR3 has 15 amino acids. Germline-derived CDR1 and CDR2 are SGHAT and FQDESV (reference sequence). Deletions cut 6 bases from V and 5 bases from J, with 14 bases between. Sequenced material: PBMCs. The rearrangement uses TRBV11-1 and TRBJ1-6; tentative D call: TRBD1 (5 bases). The source of this sequence is a man younger than 30 in good health and CMV-seropositive. Here the CDR3 reads CASSPNTGNNSPLHF. The CDR3 DNA is TGTGCCAGCAGTCCAAATACAGGAAATAATTCACCCCTCCACTTT. Full variable domain (rest looked up from reference TRBV11-1 and TRBJ1-6): EAEVAQSPRYKITEKSQAVAFWCDPISGHATLYWYRQILGQGPELLVQFQDESVVDDSQLPKDRFSAERLKGVDSTLKIQPAELGDSAMYLCASSPNTGNNSPLHFGNGTRLTVT.